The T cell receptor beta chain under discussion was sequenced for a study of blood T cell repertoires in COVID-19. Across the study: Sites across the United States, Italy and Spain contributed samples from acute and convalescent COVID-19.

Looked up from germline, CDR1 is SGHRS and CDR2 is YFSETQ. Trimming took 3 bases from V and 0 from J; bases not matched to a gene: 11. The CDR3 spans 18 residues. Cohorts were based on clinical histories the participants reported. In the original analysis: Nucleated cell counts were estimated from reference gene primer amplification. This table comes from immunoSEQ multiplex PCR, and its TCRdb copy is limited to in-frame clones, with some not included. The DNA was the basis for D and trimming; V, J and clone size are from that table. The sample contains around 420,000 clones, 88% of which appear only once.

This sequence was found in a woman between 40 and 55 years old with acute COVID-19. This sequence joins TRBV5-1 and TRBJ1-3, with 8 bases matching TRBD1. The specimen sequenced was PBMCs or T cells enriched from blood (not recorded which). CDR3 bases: TGCGCCAGCAGCTCGGTCCCGGGACAGGAGAACTCTGGAAACACCATATATTTT. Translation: CASSSVPGQENSGNTIYF.